These 28 T cell receptor beta chains originate from one sample sequenced in a study of blood T cells in healthy people across ages. The authors ran a second PCR of roughly 6 to 12 cycles using a sample-barcoded 5' primer and a J-beta primer mix. One entry per CDR3 protein results from TCRdb running MiXCR on the 5' RACE reads. The sample holds 850,000 to 1,100,000 distinct CDR3 sequences; 35% to 40% are singletons and the top ten take 13%. Sequencing was done on a sample of blood. These receptors all come from a man younger than 30 in good health.

This sequence joins TRBV6-5 and TRBJ2-3; TRBD2 agrees at 12 bases. The CDR3 loop spans 15 amino acids. J gave up 5 bases and V 5 bases, and 5 bases lay outside the gene matches. CDR1 is MNHEY, CDR2 SVGAGI, per germline. CDR3 DNA sequence: TGTGCCAGCAGTAAGACTAGCGGGAGAGGAGATACGCAGTATTTT. It codes for CASSKTSGRGDTQYF.

The chain links TRBV6-6 to TRBJ1-1; D is perhaps TRBD1 (6 bases). Germline V CDR1 and CDR2: MNHNY, SVGAGI (reference sequence). The CDR3 has 15 amino acids. The germline V and J ends were trimmed by 0 bases and 6 bases, with 14 bases remaining between them. CDR3 DNA sequence: TGTGCCAGCAGTTACTCCCCTTCGGGGGCTCCTGAAGCTTTCTTT. Protein: CASSYSPSGAPEAFF.

The CDR3 nucleotides are TGCAGTGCTAGTCGGACAGCAGATCAGCCCCAGCATTTT. It codes for CSASRTADQPQHF. This chain joins TRBV20-1 and TRBJ1-5; the D gene is possibly TRBD1 (6 bases). In germline, CDR1 is DFQATT, CDR2 SNEGSKA (reference sequence). This CDR3 is built from 13 residues. Trimming took off 3 bases at V and 5 bases at J, with 11 bases between the two ends.

This clonotype was picked up a small number of times. As DNA, the CDR3 is TGCGCCAGCAGCCAATATGGGGGACAGCCCCAGCATTTT. Translation: CASSQYGGQPQHF. The chain uses TRBV4-1 and TRBJ1-5, with D possibly being TRBD1 (5 bases). CDR1 is MGHRA, CDR2 YSYEKL, per germline. The CDR3 consists of 13 residues. V lost 2 bases and J lost 7, with 9 bases in between.

The chain uses TRBV27 and TRBJ2-1, with D perhaps given as TRBD1 or TRBD2 (6 bases each). Germline CDR1 reads MNHEY; CDR2 reads SMNVEV (reference sequence). Trimming cost V 3 bases and J 4 bases, with 13 bases left between them. The CDR3 runs to 15 residues. Here the CDR3 DNA reads TGTGCCAGCAGTTTCGGGGGCGACCTTTACAATGAGCAGTTCTTC. It codes for CASSFGGDLYNEQFF.

The V gene is TRBV4-1, the J gene TRBJ1-1; D call uncertain. The germline gives CDR1 MGHRA, CDR2 YSYEKL. V lost 4 bases, J lost 6 bases, and 12 bases lay in between. The CDR3 is made up of 13 amino acids. This CDR3 is CASSRKEGAEAFF. CDR3 bases: TGCGCCAGCAGCCGAAAGGAAGGAGCTGAAGCTTTCTTT.

This chain joins TRBV7-9 and TRBJ1-1; D unclear. The CDR3 is 14 amino acids. CDR1 and CDR2 (germline): SEHNR, FQNEAQ (reference sequence). V lost 5 bases, J lost 1 base, and 11 bases lay in between. The CDR3 bases are TGTGCCAGCAGCAAGTTTGGAGCGAACACTGAAGCTTTCTTT. Protein sequence: CASSKFGANTEAFF.

This clonotype came up a few times. This rearrangement joins TRBV12-3 or TRBV12-4 to TRBJ2-1; D remains unclear. V was trimmed by 6 bases and J by 7 bases, leaving 16 bases between them. The CDR3 covers 14 residues. This chain's CDR3 is CASSPLHGNNEQFF. Written as DNA, the CDR3 is TGTGCCAGCAGCCCCCTACACGGAAATAATGAGCAGTTCTTC.

This clonotype has more than one count but fewer than ten. The rearrangement joins TRBV6-6 to TRBJ1-4; no firm D call. The V and J ends lost 1 base and 3 bases respectively, with 9 bases between them. The CDR3 extends over 15 amino acids. CDR1 is MNHNY and CDR2 is SVGAGI in the germline V gene (reference sequence). In DNA, the CDR3 is TGTGCCAGCAGTTACTGGGGTTTGGCTAATGAAAAACTGTTTTTT. Amino acids: CASSYWGLANEKLFF.

The chain links TRBV14 to TRBJ1-2, with D hard to call. The CDR3 is 12 amino acids. Germline V gives CDR1 SGHDN, CDR2 FVKESK. V was clipped by 0 bases and J by 8 bases, with 7 bases between them. CDR3: CASSQDWKGYTF. CDR3 nucleotide sequence: TGTGCCAGCAGCCAAGATTGGAAGGGCTACACCTTC. The full variable domain, rest sourced from reference TRBV14 and TRBJ1-2, is EAGVTQFPSHSVIEKGQTVTLRCDPISGHDNLYWYRRVMGKEIKFLLHFVKESKQDESGMPNNRFLAERTGGTYSTLKVQPAELEDSGVYFCASSQDWKGYTFGSGTRLTVV.

This clonotype was observed a handful of times. V gene TRBV6-2 or TRBV6-3 combines with J gene TRBJ2-1, with unresolved D. CDR1 is MNHEY and CDR2 is SVGEGT in the germline V gene. CDR3 length: 12 residues. V gave up 6 bases and J gave up 11 bases, with 14 bases separating them. CDR3 sequence reads: CASSPAAEQQFF. CDR3 sequence (DNA): TGTGCCAGCAGCCCCGCAGCTGAACAGCAGTTCTTC.

This clonotype was picked up one time. The V call is TRBV12-3 or TRBV12-4, the J call TRBJ1-1; D ambiguous. Trimming shortened V by 5 bases and J by 2 bases, and 15 bases separated the two germline ends. The CDR3 sequence is 15 residues long. CDR3 protein: CASSPALVPNTEAFF. CDR3 in DNA: TGTGCCAGCAGTCCAGCGCTGGTACCTAACACTGAAGCTTTCTTT.

The J gene is TRBJ1-6, the V gene TRBV6-6, with a weak D call TRBD1 (6 bases). This CDR3 region has 14 residues. In germline, CDR1 is MNHNY, CDR2 SVGAGI (reference sequence). The V end lost 2 bases, the J end lost 12 bases, and 14 bases lay between the germline ends. The CDR3 loop reads CASSYGVGGKPLHF. The CDR3 region has the DNA TGTGCCAGCAGTTACGGGGTAGGGGGGAAACCCCTCCACTTT.

V and J are TRBV3-1 and TRBJ1-4, with 7 bases that match TRBD1. This CDR3 spans 15 amino acids. Germline V gene sequence: CDR1 LGHDT, CDR2 YNNKEL (reference sequence). Trimming removed 0 bases from V and 7 bases from J; junction bases left unmatched: 5. The CDR3 sequence is CASSQDPAGGEKLFF. The CDR3, as DNA: TGTGCCAGCAGCCAAGATCCGGCAGGGGGTGAAAAACTGTTTTTT. The variable domain in full, with the rest retrieved from reference TRBV3-1 and TRBJ1-4, is DTAVSQTPKYLVTQMGNDKSIKCEQNLGHDTMYWYKQDSKKFLKIMFSYNNKELIINETVPNRFSPKSPDKAHLNLHINSLELGDSAVYFCASSQDPAGGEKLFFGSGTQLSVL.

In regard to this clonotype: At one end, the junction sequence differs from germline, possibly due to a read error. V gene TRBV20-1 combines with J gene TRBJ2-1; 13 nucleotides match TRBD2. Germline V gene lookup returns CDR1 DFQATT and CDR2 SNEGSKA (reference sequence). This CDR3 region has 15 residues. CDR3 protein: CRAGGLAGAFNGQFF. The DNA of the CDR3 is TGCCGTGCTGGAGGACTAGCGGGGGCCTTCAATGGGCAGTTCTTC.

J is TRBJ2-2 and V is TRBV14; no clear D. The CDR3 is made up of 16 amino acids. Germline CDR1 reads SGHDN; CDR2 reads FVKESK. V lost 4 bases and J lost 3, with 15 bases in between. The DNA for the CDR3 is TGTGCCAGCAGCCTCATGGGCAGACGGTACACCGGGGAGCTGTTTTTT. It specifies CASSLMGRRYTGELFF.

CDR3 DNA sequence: TGTGCCAGTATCAACTCGATTCCCGAGCAGTACTTC. Its protein product is CASINSIPEQYF. The genes are TRBV12-3 or TRBV12-4 and TRBJ2-7; D remains ambiguous. Trimming took 9 bases from V and 6 from J, leaving 15 bases between them. The CDR3 sequence is 12 residues long.

This clonotype was counted a few times. The chain combines TRBV15 with TRBJ1-4, with D tentatively TRBD1 (6 bases). This CDR3 contains 15 residues. V was shortened by 1 base and J by 5 bases, with 11 bases between the two germline ends. The germline V gene encodes CDR1 LNHNV and CDR2 YYDKDF (reference sequence). This CDR3 is CATSRVGRGNEKLFF. CDR3 bases: TGTGCCACCAGCAGAGTAGGCAGGGGAAATGAAAAACTGTTTTTT.

The rearrangement joins TRBV5-1 to TRBJ2-2; D not resolved. The CDR3 has 15 residues. Germline V gene sequence: CDR1 SGHRS, CDR2 YFSETQ. V lost 0 bases and J 3 bases, leaving 9 bases between the germline ends. This CDR3 reads CASSLVQEYTGELFF. For the CDR3, the DNA is TGCGCCAGCAGCTTGGTGCAGGAGTACACCGGGGAGCTGTTTTTT.

The chain carries TRBV2 and TRBJ2-4; either TRBD1 or TRBD2 may fit D (5 bases each). This CDR3 has 14 amino acids. V lost 4 bases to trimming and J lost 9 bases, with 16 bases between them. The V gene's germline CDR1 is SNHLY and CDR2 FYNNEI. In DNA, the CDR3 is TGTGCCAGCAGTGGGGACCAATCACGGAGCATTCAGTACTTC. Encoded protein: CASSGDQSRSIQYF. The full variable domain, with the rest looked up from reference TRBV2 and TRBJ2-4, is EPEVTQTPSHQVTQMGQEVILRCVPISNHLYFYWYRQILGQKVEFLVSFYNNEISEKSEIFDDQFSVERPDGSNFTLKIRSTKLEDSAMYFCASSGDQSRSIQYFGAGTRLSVL.

This chain connects TRBV7-9 to TRBJ2-5, with a possible D match to TRBD2 (6 bases). V lost 4 bases and J 11 bases, leaving 17 bases between the germline ends. The CDR3 sequence is 13 residues long. Germline V gene sequence: CDR1 SEHNR, CDR2 FQNEAQ (reference sequence). Written as DNA, the CDR3 is TGTGCCAGCAGCTCGCCCCGGGGGAATGAGCAGTACTTC. The encoded protein is CASSSPRGNEQYF. The full variable domain, rest sourced from reference TRBV7-9 and TRBJ2-5, is DTGVSQNPRHKITKRGQNVTFRCDPISEHNRLYWYRQTLGQGPEFLTYFQNEAQLEKSRLLSDRFSAERPKGSFSTLEIQRTEQGDSAMYLCASSSPRGNEQYFGPGTRLLVL.

The chain carries TRBV7-2 and TRBJ1-1; maybe TRBD1 (6 bases). V was clipped by 5 bases and J by 8 bases, with 18 bases between them. The germline gives CDR1 SGHTA, CDR2 FQGNSA. This CDR3 is built from 14 residues. This chain's CDR3 is CASSPRGLTTEAFF. The DNA for the CDR3 is TGTGCCAGCAGCCCCCGGGGGCTCACCACGGAAGCTTTCTTT.

The chain joins TRBV6-5 to TRBJ2-3; D perhaps matches TRBD1 (6 bases). Between the trimmed V and J ends, which lost 6 bases and 1 base, there was a span of 11 bases. Germline V gene lookup returns CDR1 MNHEY and CDR2 SVGAGI. This CDR3 has 14 amino acids. The CDR3, as DNA: TGTGCCAGCAGCTCACAGGGTCGCACAGATACGCAGTATTTT. Amino acids: CASSSQGRTDTQYF.

This chain connects TRBV9 to TRBJ1-6; no clear D gene. The CDR3 has 11 amino acids. With 0 bases removed from V and 14 bases from J, the gap between germline ends came to 6 bases. Germline-derived CDR1 and CDR2 are SGDLS and YYNGEE. CDR3 bases: TGTGCCAGCAGCGTAGGTGGAGCCCTCCACTTT. It is translated as CASSVGGALHF.

This clonotype was counted a few times. The CDR3 DNA follows: TGTGCCAGCAGCTCTCGACGGATTGGACAAGAGACCCAGTACTTC. This encodes CASSSRRIGQETQYF. The V call is TRBV7-9, the J call TRBJ2-5; D is unresolved. Trimming removed 4 bases at V and 2 bases at J, with 14 bases between. Germline V lookup: CDR1 SEHNR, CDR2 FQNEAQ (reference sequence). CDR3 length: 15 residues.

The chain couples TRBV7-9 to TRBJ1-1; D gene uncertain. V was pared by 5 bases and J by 7 bases, with 17 bases between. The CDR3 length is 14 residues. Germline loops: CDR1 SEHNR, CDR2 FQNEAQ (reference sequence). This chain's CDR3 is CASSLNGVRGEAFF. CDR3 nucleotide sequence: TGTGCCAGCAGCCTTAACGGGGTTCGGGGTGAAGCTTTCTTT.

There are a few counts of this clonotype. This chain joins TRBV7-2 and TRBJ1-2; D may be TRBD1 (5 bases). Trimming took 1 base from V and 4 from J, leaving 13 bases between them. The CDR3 is 15 amino acids. Germline V CDR1 and CDR2: SGHTA, FQGNSA. CDR3: CASSLDGGLPYGYTF. CDR3 DNA sequence: TGTGCCAGCAGCTTAGACGGGGGATTACCCTATGGCTACACCTTC.

This sequence joins TRBV7-9 and TRBJ1-1, with no clear D. Between the trimmed V and J ends, which lost 2 bases and 6 bases, there was a span of 7 bases. Germline CDR1 SEHNR, CDR2 FQNEAQ (reference sequence). The CDR3 extends over 12 amino acids. CDR3 amino acids: CASSLNSAEAFF. CDR3 DNA sequence: TGTGCCAGCAGCTTAAATTCCGCTGAAGCTTTCTTT.